The 19 T cell receptor beta chains below were found in one sample sequenced in a study of T cell changes during pregnancy in multiple sclerosis. Only in-frame clones appear in the TCRdb table, and some are missing; sequencing was by immunoSEQ multiplex PCR. This sample has about 83,000 clones, with around 96% found just once. The specimen comprised peripheral blood, sampled in the second trimester of pregnancy. These receptors were obtained from a female donor with multiple sclerosis, enrolled in a pregnancy study.

In DNA form, the CDR3 reads TGTGCCAGTAAGGGAGACACCTCCTACGAGCAGTACTTC. Residues: CASKGDTSYEQYF. The J gene is TRBJ2-7, the V gene TRBV19; a weak D match, TRBD2 (5 bases). The CDR3 length is 13 residues. Germline V gene lookup returns CDR1 LNHDA and CDR2 SQIVND (reference sequence). V lost 7 bases and J 0 bases, leaving 10 bases between the germline ends.

The chain recombines TRBV9 with TRBJ2-1, with D possibly matching TRBD2 (5 bases). The CDR3 runs 15 residues. Germline values: CDR1 SGDLS, CDR2 YYNGEE. Trimming stripped 1 base from V and 7 bases from J, with 15 bases between. The CDR3 here is CASSVNPGEGNEQFF. As DNA, the CDR3 is TGTGCCAGCAGCGTAAACCCCGGGGAAGGGAATGAGCAGTTCTTC.

This chain uses TRBV29-1 with TRBJ2-1; a weak D match, TRBD2 (7 bases). CDR3 size: 17 residues. V was pared by 1 base and J by 7 bases, with 23 bases between. Germline CDR1 SQVTM, CDR2 ANQGSEA. CDR3 sequence reads: CSVEGRATKGGSNEQFF. The CDR3, as DNA: TGCAGCGTTGAAGGGAGGGCAACCAAGGGGGGGTCGAATGAGCAGTTCTTC.

In DNA, the CDR3 is TGTGCCAGCAGCCCCCCGTCGGGTGGCTCCTACGAGCAGTACTTC. Protein sequence: CASSPPSGGSYEQYF. The V gene is TRBV7-9, the J gene TRBJ2-7; D call uncertain. CDR3 length: 15 residues. In germline, CDR1 is SEHNR, CDR2 FQNEAQ (reference sequence). The ends were cut back, 5 bases at V and 0 bases at J, with 14 bases in the middle.

The rearrangement joins TRBV5-1 to TRBJ2-5; tentatively, D is TRBD1 (5 bases). Germline CDR1 SGHRS, CDR2 YFSETQ. This CDR3 region has 17 residues. V gave up 0 bases and J gave up 4 bases, with 19 bases separating them. CDR3 DNA: TGCGCCAGCAGCTTGGCCGTGGGTCGGCAGGGAAGAGAGACCCAGTACTTC. It yields the protein CASSLAVGRQGRETQYF.

The CDR3 region is CAWSLFTGTYGYTF. Written as DNA, the CDR3 is TGTGCCTGGAGTCTCTTCACAGGAACGTATGGCTACACCTTC. V gene TRBV30 combines with J gene TRBJ1-2, with D possibly being TRBD1 (5 bases). V was shortened by 2 bases and J by 5 bases, with 15 bases between the two germline ends. CDR3 length equals 14 residues. Germline V gives CDR1 GTSNPN, CDR2 SVGIG (reference sequence).

The V and J genes are TRBV2 and TRBJ2-6; a possible D gene is TRBD1 (5 bases). The V end lost 10 bases, the J end lost 0 bases, and 19 bases lay between the germline ends. Looked up from germline, CDR1 is SNHLY and CDR2 is FYNNEI. CDR3 size: 17 residues. The CDR3 loop reads CATLRALFFSGANVLTF. For the CDR3, the DNA is TGTGCCACACTCAGGGCCCTCTTCTTCTCTGGGGCCAACGTCCTGACTTTC.

The rearrangement joins TRBV6-1 to TRBJ2-7; D call uncertain. The germline V gene has CDR1 MNHNS and CDR2 SASEGT. The CDR3 covers 13 residues. Trimming took off 7 bases at V and 0 bases at J, with 10 bases between the two ends. CDR3 sequence reads: CASNLLSSYEQYF. The CDR3 DNA follows: TGTGCCAGCAATCTCCTCAGCTCCTACGAGCAGTACTTC.

This chain links TRBV7-2 with TRBJ1-3; no clear D gene. Germline V gene data show CDR1 as SGHTA and CDR2 as FQGNSA. This CDR3 comprises 15 residues. Trimming removed 4 bases from V and 0 bases from J, with 10 bases in between. Written as DNA, the CDR3 is TGTGCCAGCAGCTGGTCGGGAAACTCTGGAAACACCATATATTTT. Residues: CASSWSGNSGNTIYF.

This clone was counted once. The chain has TRBV5-8 and TRBJ2-1; TRBD2 agrees at 11 bases. CDR1 and CDR2 (germline): SGHTS, YDEGEE. V lost 5 bases, J lost 0 bases, and 10 bases stayed unmatched. The CDR3 is made up of 18 amino acids. The CDR3 DNA sequence: TGTGCCAGCAGTCCTGGGACTAGCGGTCTTAGCTCCTACAATGAGCAGTTCTTC. This translates into CASSPGTSGLSSYNEQFF.

This clone was recorded a few times. The chain is built from TRBV19 and TRBJ2-5, with a possible D match to TRBD1 (6 bases). Trimming left V 10 bases short and J 4 bases short, with 16 bases between. The CDR3 is 13 amino acids. Germline CDR1 LNHDA, CDR2 SQIVND (reference sequence). The chain's CDR3 is CATSDRRLETQYF. CDR3 nucleotides: TGTGCCACCTCGGACAGACGTTTAGAGACCCAGTACTTC.

The sample holds one count of this clone. This CDR3 is also generated by other DNA sequences in the sample. For the CDR3, the DNA is TGTGCCAGCAGCCTGAGCACAGATACGCAGTATTTT. As protein: CASSLSTDTQYF. The chain uses TRBV13 and TRBJ2-3; D is ambiguous. V was shortened by 5 bases and J by 0 bases, with 3 bases between the two germline ends. The CDR3 has 12 amino acids. Germline V gene data show CDR1 as PRHDT and CDR2 as FYEKMQ (reference sequence). The full variable domain, its missing parts supplied by reference TRBV13 and TRBJ2-3, is AAGVIQSPRHLIKEKRETATLKCYPIPRHDTVYWYQQGPGQDPQFLISFYEKMQSDKGSIPDRFSAQQFSDYHSELNMSSLELGDSALYFCASSLSTDTQYFGPGTRLTVL.

The CDR3 is CASSFSGRNYGYTF. The CDR3 DNA follows: TGTGCCAGCAGTTTTTCAGGCCGGAACTATGGCTACACCTTC. The chain carries TRBV27 and TRBJ1-2; the D is unclear. Germline CDR1 and CDR2: MNHEY and SMNVEV (reference sequence). V was trimmed by 3 bases and J by 2 bases, leaving 10 bases between them. This CDR3 is 14 amino acids long.

This clone was found once. V is TRBV28 and J is TRBJ2-7; 7 bases line up with TRBD2. This CDR3 is built from 15 residues. The trim removed 7 bases at V and 2 bases at J, leaving 11 bases unmatched. Per the germline V gene, CDR1 is MDHEN and CDR2 is SYDVKM. The CDR3 loop reads CASNPGGRETYEQYF. The CDR3 DNA reads as TGTGCCAGCAACCCCGGAGGGAGGGAAACCTACGAGCAGTACTTC.

V gene TRBV6-1 combines with J gene TRBJ1-2; D unresolved. Trimming cost V 11 bases and J 4 bases, with 17 bases left between them. The CDR3 runs to 13 residues. CDR1 and CDR2 from the germline V gene are MNHNS and SASEGT. The DNA of the CDR3 is TGTGCCGACGAAGAAGCCCCGGGCTATGGCTACACCTTC. Its protein product is CADEEAPGYGYTF.

The chain combines TRBV5-1 with TRBJ2-7, with TRBD1 matching over 7 bases. V lost 4 bases to trimming and J lost 4 bases; unmatched junction nucleotides: 8. This CDR3 contains 14 residues. The germline gives CDR1 SGHRS, CDR2 YFSETQ. The CDR3 DNA sequence: TGCGCCAGCAGCGAGGGACAGTCAACGTACGAGCAGTACTTC. Its protein product is CASSEGQSTYEQYF.

The genes are TRBV7-2 and TRBJ1-2; D gene unclear. This CDR3 contains 14 residues. In germline, CDR1 is SGHTA, CDR2 FQGNSA. Deletions cut 3 bases from V and 2 bases from J, with 10 bases between. The CDR3 nucleotides read TGTGCCAGCAGCTTCTGGACGGGGAACTATGGCTACACCTTC. It yields the protein CASSFWTGNYGYTF.

A remark on this clone: At one of its ends the junction is not consistent with the germline gene, which may arise from a read error. The rearrangement joins TRBV18 to TRBJ1-2; D is perhaps TRBD1 (6 bases). The CDR3 is 15 residues long. CDR1 KGHSH and CDR2 LQKENI come from the germline V gene. CDR3 amino acids: CASSPVGGSKYGYTF. CDR3 sequence (DNA): TGTGCCAGCTCACCAGTAGGGGGTTCTAAGTATGGCTACACCTTC.

V usage is TRBV30 and J usage is TRBJ1-3; 7 nucleotides agree with TRBD1. With 5 bases clipped from V and 2 bases from J, the junction kept 6 bases outside the gene matches. The CDR3 runs to 14 residues. CDR1 is GTSNPN, CDR2 SVGIG, per germline (reference sequence). The CDR3, as DNA: TGTGCCTGGGGGACGACAGGGACTGGAAACACCATATATTTT. It is translated as CAWGTTGTGNTIYF. Supplemented by reference TRBV30 and TRBJ1-3, the full variable domain reads SQTIHQWPATLVQPVGSPLSLECTVEGTSNPNLYWYRQAAGRGLQLLFYSVGIGQISSEVPQNLSASRPQDRQFILSSKKLLLSDSGFYLCAWGTTGTGNTIYFGEGSWLTVV.